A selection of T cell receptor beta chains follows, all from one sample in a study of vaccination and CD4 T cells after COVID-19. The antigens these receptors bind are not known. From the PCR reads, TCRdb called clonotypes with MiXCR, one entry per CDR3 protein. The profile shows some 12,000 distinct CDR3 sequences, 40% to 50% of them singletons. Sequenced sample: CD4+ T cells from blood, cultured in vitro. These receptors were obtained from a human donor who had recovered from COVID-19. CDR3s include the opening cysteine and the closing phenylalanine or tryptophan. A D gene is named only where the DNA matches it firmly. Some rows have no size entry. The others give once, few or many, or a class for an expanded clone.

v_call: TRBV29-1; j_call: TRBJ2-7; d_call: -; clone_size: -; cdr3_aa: CSVDFGIYAEQYF; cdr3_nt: TGCAGCGTTGATTTCGGGATTTATGCCGAGCAGTACTTC
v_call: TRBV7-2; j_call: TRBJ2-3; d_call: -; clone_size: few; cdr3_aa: CASSLGARGADTQYF; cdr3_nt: TGTGCCAGCAGCTTGGGCGCCAGGGGTGCAGATACGCAGTATTTT
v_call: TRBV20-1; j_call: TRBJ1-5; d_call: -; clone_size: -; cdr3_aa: CSARAPGQNQPQHF; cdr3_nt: TGCAGTGCTAGGGCCCCGGGGCAAAATCAGCCCCAGCATTTT
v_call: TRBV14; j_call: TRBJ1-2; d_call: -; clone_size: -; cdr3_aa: CASSQERGGAYTF; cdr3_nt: TGTGCCAGCAGCCAAGAACGTGGTGGCGCCTACACCTTC
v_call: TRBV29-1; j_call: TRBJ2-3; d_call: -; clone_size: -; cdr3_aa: CSGTSTDTQYF; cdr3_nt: TGCAGCGGGACTAGCACAGATACGCAGTATTTT
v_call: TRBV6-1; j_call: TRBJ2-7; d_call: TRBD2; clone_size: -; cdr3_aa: CASSETSRSWSEQYF; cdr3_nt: TGTGCCAGCAGTGAGACTAGCAGGAGTTGGAGCGAGCAGTACTTC
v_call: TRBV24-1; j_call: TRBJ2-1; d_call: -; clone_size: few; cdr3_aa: CATSDAKGRAYNEQFF; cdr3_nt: TGTGCCACCAGTGATGCGAAGGGGCGGGCCTACAATGAGCAGTTCTTC
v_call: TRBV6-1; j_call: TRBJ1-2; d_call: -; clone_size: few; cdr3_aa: CASTQVPAEGYTF; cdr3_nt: TGTGCCAGCACTCAGGTTCCGGCGGAGGGCTACACCTTC
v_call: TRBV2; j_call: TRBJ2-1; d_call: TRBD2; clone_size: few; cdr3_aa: CASSEQAGGYNEQFF; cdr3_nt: TGTGCCAGCAGTGAACAAGCGGGAGGCTACAATGAGCAGTTCTTC
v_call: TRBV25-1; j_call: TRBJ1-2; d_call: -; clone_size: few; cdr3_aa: CASSNHQGYYGYTF; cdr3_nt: TGTGCCAGCAGTAATCATCAGGGGTACTATGGCTACACCTTC